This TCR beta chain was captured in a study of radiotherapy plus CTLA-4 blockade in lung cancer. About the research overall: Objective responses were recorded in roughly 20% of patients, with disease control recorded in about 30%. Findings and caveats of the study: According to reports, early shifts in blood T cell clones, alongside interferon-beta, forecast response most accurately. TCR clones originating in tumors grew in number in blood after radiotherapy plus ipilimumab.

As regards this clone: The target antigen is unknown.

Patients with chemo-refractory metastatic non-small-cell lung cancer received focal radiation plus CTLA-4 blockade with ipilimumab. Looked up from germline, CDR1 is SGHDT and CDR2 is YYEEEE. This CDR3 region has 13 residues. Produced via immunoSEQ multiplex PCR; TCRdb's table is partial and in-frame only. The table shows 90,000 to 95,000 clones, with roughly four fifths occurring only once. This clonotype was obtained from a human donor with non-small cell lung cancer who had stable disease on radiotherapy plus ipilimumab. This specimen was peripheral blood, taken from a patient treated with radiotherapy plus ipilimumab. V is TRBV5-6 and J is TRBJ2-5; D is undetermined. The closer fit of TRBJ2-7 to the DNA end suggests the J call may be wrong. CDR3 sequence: CASSLAITPEQYF. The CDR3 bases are TGTGCCAGCAGCTTGGCCATTACGCCCGAGCAGTACTTC.